This T cell receptor (beta chain) derives from a study of molecular identifiers for immune sequencing clone quantification (dated by TCRdb to 2016 to 2019). Concerning the study at large: For a replicate experiment, RNA from around 18,000 or 91,000 naive CD8 T cells was divided into five aliquots, and four of the five aliquots were sequenced. This methods study benchmarked molecular-identifier clustering-based TCR repertoire sequencing (MIDCIRS) and TCR RNA copy counting, using CD8 T cells to do so. Summary of the overall study and its limitations: When barcode sub-clustering was left out, chimeric consensus sequences inflated TCR diversity, with chimeras reaching as high as 47%. In CMV-specific effector cells, over 98% of molecules were held by clones above 20 RNA copies, whereas under 1% of molecules were held by such clones in naive cells. Modeling estimated roughly 3 recovered TCR RNA copies per cell, compared with about ten by digital PCR, which implies approximately 30% capture efficiency. Naive libraries contained spiked-in Jurkat TCR RNA (approximately ten copies' worth), which is not part of the donor repertoire. Even against a background of 750,000 to 1,000,000 naive CD8 T cells, spiked-in Jurkat TCR RNA amounting to a single cell's worth was reported to be detectable. Highly expanded clone sizes could be underestimated if identical TCR molecules share a barcode.

Naive CD8 T cell libraries were made from about 21,000 to 970,000 sorted cells using 10%, 30% or 50% of purified RNA. On a BD FACSAria II, naive CD8 T cells were FACS-sorted as CD8+CD4-CCR7+CD45RA+ and collected into RLT Plus buffer. To test detection sensitivity, Jurkat RNA equivalent to more than 9 TCR copies was spiked into samples of roughly 20,000-1,100,000 naive CD8 T cells. Enrichment of CD8 T cells was performed with RosetteSep CD8+ T Cell Enrichment Cocktail and Ficoll-Paque, after which ACK red cell lysis was carried out. The library was built by means of PCR. TCRdb records NextSeq 500 as the sequencer. Preparation of bulk TCR libraries followed a previously described approach, with the TCR primers listed in Table S5. Purification of total RNA was performed with the Qiagen AllPrep DNA/RNA kit. Before analysis, reads from multiple sequencing runs of the same library were pooled. Per the source publication's procedure: Reads were retained only if an exact TCR constant sequence was present, and the retained reads were trimmed to 150 nt and grouped according to their 12-nt molecular barcodes. Reads in each barcode group were sub-clustered using a 15% Levenshtein threshold, and a quality-weighted consensus sequence was built for each RNA molecule. Non-functional sequences were discarded, and so were lower-count sequences lying one edit away from another sequence. Based on fitting two negative binomial distributions, any barcode sub-cluster with under 20% of the maximum read count was discarded. Using fastp at Q25 and MiXCR, TCRdb reprocessed the public reads and kept productive beta chains. When rows share a CDR3 protein, they turn into one entry using the most common DNA and genes. TCRdb's processing, not the authors', yielded these V and J calls. In all, the sample holds 90,000 or so distinct CDR3 sequences, and approximately 23% of those were seen once. About 0.8% of the sample is held by the ten biggest clonotypes.

The CDR3 measures 15 amino acids from cysteine to phenylalanine. Only the CDR3 part of the read is kept: 45 bases, read in frame from the first base. Based on the germline V gene, the CDR1 and CDR2 sequences are MDHEN and SYDVKM. As to this clonotype: Its cognate antigen has yet to be identified. It may be a read error: a sequence one base away is much more abundant.

This clonotype was sampled from a human donor in good health. Some libraries in this study had Jurkat cell RNA spiked in. The chain links TRBV28 with TRBJ2-6; the D assignment is uncertain and may be TRBD1 or TRBD2, with 5 bases supporting each. Material for sequencing was naive CD8+ T cells from blood, with Jurkat cell RNA spiked in. What this sample's cell subset or site label stands for: FACS-sorted CD8+CD4-CCR7+CD45RA+ naive T cells. The CDR3 in this case is CASSLGTSGADVLTF. DNA sequence: TGTGCCAGCAGTCTAGGGACGTCTGGGGCCGACGTCCTGACTTTC.